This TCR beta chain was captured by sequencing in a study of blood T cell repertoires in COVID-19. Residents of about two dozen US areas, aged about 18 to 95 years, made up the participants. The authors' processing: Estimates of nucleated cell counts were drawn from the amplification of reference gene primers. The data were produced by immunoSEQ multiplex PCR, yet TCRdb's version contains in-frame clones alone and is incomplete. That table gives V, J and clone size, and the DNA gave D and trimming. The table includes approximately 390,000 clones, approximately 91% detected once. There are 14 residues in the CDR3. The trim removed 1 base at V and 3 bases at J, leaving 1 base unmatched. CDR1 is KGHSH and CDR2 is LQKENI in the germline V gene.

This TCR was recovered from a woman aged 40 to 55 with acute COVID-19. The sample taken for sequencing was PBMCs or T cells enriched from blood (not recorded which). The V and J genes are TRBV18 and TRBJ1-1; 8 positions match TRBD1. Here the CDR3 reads CASSPQGQDTEAFF. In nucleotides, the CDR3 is TGTGCCAGCTCACCACAGGGACAGGACACTGAAGCTTTCTTT.